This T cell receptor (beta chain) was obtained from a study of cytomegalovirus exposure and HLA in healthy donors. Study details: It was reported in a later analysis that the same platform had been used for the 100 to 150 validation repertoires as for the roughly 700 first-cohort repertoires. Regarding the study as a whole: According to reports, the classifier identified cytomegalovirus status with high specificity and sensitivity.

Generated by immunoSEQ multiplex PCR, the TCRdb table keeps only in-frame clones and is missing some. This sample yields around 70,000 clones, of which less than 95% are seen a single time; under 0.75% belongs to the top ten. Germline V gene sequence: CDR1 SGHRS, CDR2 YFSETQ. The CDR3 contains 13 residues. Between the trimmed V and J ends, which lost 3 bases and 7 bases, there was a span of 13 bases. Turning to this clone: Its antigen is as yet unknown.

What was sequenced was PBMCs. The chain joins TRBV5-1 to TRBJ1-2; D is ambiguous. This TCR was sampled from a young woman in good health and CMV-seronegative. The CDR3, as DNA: TGCGCCAGCAGCTACTCCACGGAGTTTGGCTACACCTTC. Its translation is CASSYSTEFGYTF.